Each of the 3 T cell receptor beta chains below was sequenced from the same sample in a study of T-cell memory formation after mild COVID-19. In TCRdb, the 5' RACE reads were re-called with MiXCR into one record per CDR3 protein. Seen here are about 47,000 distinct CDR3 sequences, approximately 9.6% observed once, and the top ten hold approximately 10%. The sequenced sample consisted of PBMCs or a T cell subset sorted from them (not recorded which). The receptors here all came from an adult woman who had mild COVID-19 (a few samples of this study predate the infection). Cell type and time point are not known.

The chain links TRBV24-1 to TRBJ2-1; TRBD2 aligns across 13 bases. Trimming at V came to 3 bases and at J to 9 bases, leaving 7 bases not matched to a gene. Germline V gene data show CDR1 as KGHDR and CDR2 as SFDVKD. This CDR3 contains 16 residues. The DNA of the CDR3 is TGTGCCACCAGTGATATGACTAGCGGGGGGCCAGGTGAGCAGTTCTTC. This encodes CATSDMTSGGPGEQFF.

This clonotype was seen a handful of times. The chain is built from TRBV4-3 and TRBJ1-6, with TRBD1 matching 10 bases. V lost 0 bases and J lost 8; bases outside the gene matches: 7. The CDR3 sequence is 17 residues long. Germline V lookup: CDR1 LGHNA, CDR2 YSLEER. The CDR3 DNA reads TGCGCCAGCAGCCAAGAGGGCCCGGGACAGGGGTATTCACCCCTCCACTTT. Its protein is CASSQEGPGQGYSPLHF.

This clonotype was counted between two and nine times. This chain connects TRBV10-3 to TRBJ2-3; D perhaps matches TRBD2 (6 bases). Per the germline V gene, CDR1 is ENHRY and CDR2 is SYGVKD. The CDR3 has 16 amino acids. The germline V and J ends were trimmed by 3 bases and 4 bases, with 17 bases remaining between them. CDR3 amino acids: CAISDGGRGRSDTQYF. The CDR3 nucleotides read TGTGCCATCAGTGACGGGGGACGGGGAAGATCAGATACGCAGTATTTT.